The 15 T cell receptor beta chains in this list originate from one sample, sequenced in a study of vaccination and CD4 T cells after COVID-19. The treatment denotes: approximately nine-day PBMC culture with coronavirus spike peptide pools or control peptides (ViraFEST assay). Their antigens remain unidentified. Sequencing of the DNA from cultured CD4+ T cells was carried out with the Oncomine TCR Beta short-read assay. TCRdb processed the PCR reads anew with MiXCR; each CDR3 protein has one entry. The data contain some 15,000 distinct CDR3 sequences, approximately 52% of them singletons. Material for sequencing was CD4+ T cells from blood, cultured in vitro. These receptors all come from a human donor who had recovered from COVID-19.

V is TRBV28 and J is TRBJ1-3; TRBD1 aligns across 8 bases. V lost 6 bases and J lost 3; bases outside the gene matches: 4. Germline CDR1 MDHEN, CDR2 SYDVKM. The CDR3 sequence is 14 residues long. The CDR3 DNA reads TGTGCCAGCAGATTGACAGGGGTTGGAAACACCATATATTTT. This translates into CASRLTGVGNTIYF.

In DNA, the CDR3 is TGTGCCAGTAGTGGACTAGCGGGAGCCGTAGATACGCAGTATTTT. It yields the protein CASSGLAGAVDTQYF. The chain links TRBV19 to TRBJ2-3; 13 bases are a match to TRBD2. This CDR3 comprises 15 residues. Germline V CDR1 and CDR2: LNHDA, SQIVND (reference sequence). V was pared by 5 bases and J by 5 bases, with 4 bases of the junction left unmatched.

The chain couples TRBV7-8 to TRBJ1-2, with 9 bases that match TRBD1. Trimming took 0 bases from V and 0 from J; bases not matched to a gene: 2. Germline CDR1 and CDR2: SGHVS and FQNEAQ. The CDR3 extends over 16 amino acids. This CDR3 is CASSLAGTGTNYGYTF. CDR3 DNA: TGTGCCAGCAGCTTAGCTGGGACAGGGACTAACTATGGCTACACCTTC.

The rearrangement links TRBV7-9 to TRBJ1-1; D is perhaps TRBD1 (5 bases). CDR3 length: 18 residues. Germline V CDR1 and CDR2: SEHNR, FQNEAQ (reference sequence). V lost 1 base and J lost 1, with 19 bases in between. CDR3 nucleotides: TGTGCCAGCAGCTTAGAGGAACCCTACGGGACGGCGAACACTGAAGCTTTCTTT. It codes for CASSLEEPYGTANTEAFF.

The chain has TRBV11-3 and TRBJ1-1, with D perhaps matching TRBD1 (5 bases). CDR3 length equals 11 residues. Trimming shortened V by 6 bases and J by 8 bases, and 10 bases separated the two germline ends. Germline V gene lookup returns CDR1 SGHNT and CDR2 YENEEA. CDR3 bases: TGTGCCAGCAGTCGGGCAGGGGAAGCTTTCTTT. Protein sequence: CASSRAGEAFF.

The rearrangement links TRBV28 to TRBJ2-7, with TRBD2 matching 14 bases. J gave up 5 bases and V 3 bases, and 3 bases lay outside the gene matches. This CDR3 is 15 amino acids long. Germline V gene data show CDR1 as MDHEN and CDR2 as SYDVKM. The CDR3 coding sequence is TGTGCCAGCAGTTTGCCGACTAGCGGGAGGGACGAGCAGTACTTC. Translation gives CASSLPTSGRDEQYF.

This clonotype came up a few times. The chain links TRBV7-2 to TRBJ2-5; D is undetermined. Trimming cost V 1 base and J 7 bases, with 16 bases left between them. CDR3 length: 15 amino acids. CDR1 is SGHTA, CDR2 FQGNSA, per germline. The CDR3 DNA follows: TGTGCCAGCAGCTTAGGACACCTCCTTGTCGCGACCCAGTACTTC. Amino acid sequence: CASSLGHLLVATQYF.

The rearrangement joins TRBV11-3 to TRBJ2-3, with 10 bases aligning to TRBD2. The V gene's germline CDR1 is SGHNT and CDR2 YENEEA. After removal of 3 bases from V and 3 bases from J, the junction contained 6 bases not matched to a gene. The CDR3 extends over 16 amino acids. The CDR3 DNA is TGTGCCAGCAGCTTCCCTAGCGGGAGTGGGACAGATACGCAGTATTTT. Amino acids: CASSFPSGSGTDTQYF.

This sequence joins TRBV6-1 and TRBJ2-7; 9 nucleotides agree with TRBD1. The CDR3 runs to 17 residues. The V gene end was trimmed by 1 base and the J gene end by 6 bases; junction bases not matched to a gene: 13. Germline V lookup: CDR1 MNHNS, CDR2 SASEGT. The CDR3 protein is CASSEVGWGTGSGEQYF. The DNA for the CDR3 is TGTGCCAGCAGTGAAGTGGGGTGGGGGACAGGGAGTGGCGAGCAGTACTTC.

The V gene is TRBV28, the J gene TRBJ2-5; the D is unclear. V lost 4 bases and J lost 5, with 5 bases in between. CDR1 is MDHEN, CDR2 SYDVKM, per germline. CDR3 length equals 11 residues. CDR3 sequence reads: CASSSRETQYF. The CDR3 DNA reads TGTGCCAGCAGTTCGCGGGAGACCCAGTACTTC.

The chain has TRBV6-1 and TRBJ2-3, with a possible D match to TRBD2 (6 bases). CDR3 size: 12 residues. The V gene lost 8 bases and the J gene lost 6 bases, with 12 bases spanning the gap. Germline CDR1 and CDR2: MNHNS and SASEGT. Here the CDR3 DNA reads TGTGCCAGCCGCGGAGGGGCGGATACGCAGTATTTT. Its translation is CASRGGADTQYF.

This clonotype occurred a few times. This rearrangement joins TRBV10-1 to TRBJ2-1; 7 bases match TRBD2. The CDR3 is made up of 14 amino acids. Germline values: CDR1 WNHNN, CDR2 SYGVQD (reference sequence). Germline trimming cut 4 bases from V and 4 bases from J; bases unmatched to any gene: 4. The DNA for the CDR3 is TGCGCCAGCAGTGGGGGGGGAGGATACAATGAGCAGTTCTTC. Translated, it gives CASSGGGGYNEQFF.

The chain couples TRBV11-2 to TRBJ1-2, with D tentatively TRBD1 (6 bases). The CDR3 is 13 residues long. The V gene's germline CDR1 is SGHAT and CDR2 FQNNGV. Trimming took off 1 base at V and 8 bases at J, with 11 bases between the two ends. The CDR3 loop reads CASSLAGARGYTF. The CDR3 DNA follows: TGTGCCAGCAGCTTAGCGGGGGCGCGCGGCTACACCTTC. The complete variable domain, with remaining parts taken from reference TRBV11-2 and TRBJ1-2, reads EAGVAQSPRYKIIEKRQSVAFWCNPISGHATLYWYQQILGQGPKLLIQFQNNGVVDDSQLPKDRFSAERLKGVDSTLKIQPAKLEDSAVYLCASSLAGARGYTFGSGTRLTVV.

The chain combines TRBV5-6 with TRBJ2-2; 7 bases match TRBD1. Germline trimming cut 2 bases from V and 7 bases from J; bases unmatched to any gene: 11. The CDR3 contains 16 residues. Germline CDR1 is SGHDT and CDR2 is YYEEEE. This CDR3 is CASSFDRVEGVGELFF. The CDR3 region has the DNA TGTGCCAGCAGCTTTGACAGGGTAGAAGGGGTCGGGGAGCTGTTTTTT.

CDR3 sequence (DNA): TGTGCCAGCAGTCCGCTCGGCAGGGTTGAAGCTTTCTTT. It codes for CASSPLGRVEAFF. The chain is built from TRBV27 and TRBJ1-1; possibly TRBD1 for D (5 bases). V was cut by 5 bases and J by 7 bases, with 14 bases left in between. The germline CDR1 and CDR2 sequences are MNHEY and SMNVEV (reference sequence). This CDR3 spans 13 amino acids.